This entry is about one T cell receptor (beta chain). This record belongs to a study of blood T cell repertoires in COVID-19. Study-level background: From T cells, B-cell-depleted T cells, or PBMCs came the material, which was cDNA or gDNA.

Original processing methods: Scientists estimated how many nucleated cells there were by amplifying reference gene primers. The protocol was immunoSEQ multiplex PCR, while the TCRdb copy is restricted to in-frame clones and leaves out a portion. V and J calls and clone size come straight from that table; D and trimming were deduced from the DNA. The table records more than 65,000 clones, approximately 79% of them present only once. This CDR3 is built from 14 residues. The V gene lost 1 base and the J gene lost 2 bases, with 6 bases spanning the gap. Germline assignment: CDR1 SEHNR and CDR2 FQNEAQ (reference sequence).

Sequencing input: peripheral blood. This rearrangement joins TRBV7-9 to TRBJ1-3; a possible D gene is TRBD1 (6 bases). The sequence derives from a woman in her fifties or sixties with acute or convalescent COVID-19. The CDR3 DNA reads TGTGCCAGCAGCTTAGACAGGGCTGGAAACACCATATATTTT. Protein product: CASSLDRAGNTIYF.